The clone carrying this T cell receptor beta chain appeared many times. The antigen remains unidentified. The data originate from a study of blood T cells in healthy people across ages. Study-wide results and caveats: Roughly linear age-related decline in beta diversity appeared, significant by age approximately 41.

CDR1 SGHTA and CDR2 FQGNSA come from the germline V gene. The J segment lost 0 bases and the V segment lost 2 bases, leaving 2 bases of the junction unmatched. The CDR3 length is 15 residues. Combining a sample-barcoded 5' primer with a J-beta primer mix, a second PCR ran for about 7 to 11 cycles. MiXCR was run by TCRdb on the 5' RACE reads, yielding one entry per CDR3 protein. The table shows some 930,000 distinct CDR3 sequences, with about 28% occurring only once. This same sample was also taken into another study, of T cells of mothers and their children. Per that study: Barcodes and 2-4 random nucleotides were added by M1S in the second PCR. Mother-child pairs who were related displayed a slightly higher overlap than unrelated pairs, a difference that was non-significant.

The sample was blood. This chain uses TRBV7-2 with TRBJ2-3, with 7 bases that match TRBD2. The receptor's source is a woman in her thirties or forties in good health. CDR3 sequence (DNA): TGTGCCAGCAGCTTAACTAGCGTGAGCACAGATACGCAGTATTTT. It translates to CASSLTSVSTDTQYF. The full variable domain, in which reference TRBV7-2 and TRBJ2-3 provide the parts outside the CDR3, is GAGVSQSPSNKVTEKGKDVELRCDPISGHTALYWYRQSLGQGLEFLIYFQGNSAPDKSGLPSDRFSAERTGGSVSTLTIQRTQQEDSAVYLCASSLTSVSTDTQYFGPGTRLTVL.